This T cell receptor beta chain was retrieved from a study of cytomegalovirus exposure and HLA in healthy donors. Study context: Caucasian-associated ancestry cluster membership applied to about 77% of 300 to 450 genotyped donors. Study-wide results and limits: An analysis was carried out at a later point. It showed that HLA-associated TCR beta chains were more clonally expanded than equally common non-associated chains.

The PCR contained 60 Vbeta and 13 Jbeta primers. Assay: immunoSEQ multiplex PCR; the TCRdb copy retains only in-frame clones and omits some. The table lists about 120,000 clones, around 75% of them singletons. Details on this clone: Antigen unknown. One end of the junction does not line up with germline, which may come from a read error.

The CDR3 is 13 residues long. The V gene's germline CDR1 is SSHAT and CDR2 FNYEAQ (reference sequence). Sequenced: PBMCs. The TCR comes from a woman aged 25 to 39 in good health and CMV-seronegative. The chain joins TRBV7-7 to TRBJ1-1; D gene ambiguous. DNA of the CDR3: TGTGCTAGCAGCTCCCAGGAGAACACTGAAGCTTTCTTT. It codes for CASSSQENTEAFF.